A selection of T cell receptor beta chains follows, all from one sample in a study of vaccination and CD4 T cells after COVID-19. TCRdb independently ran MiXCR on the PCR reads; one entry per CDR3 protein. Altogether some 16,000 distinct CDR3 sequences are present, 40% to 65% being singletons, with the ten largest covering more than 3%. Antigens of these TCRs are unknown. The sample in question was CD4+ T cells from blood, cultured in vitro, obtained before SARS-CoV-2 vaccination. All receptors derive from a human donor who had recovered from COVID-19. Both conserved end residues are part of each CDR3. A D gene is named only where the DNA matches it firmly. Size values are once, few and many counts, or a class for expanded clones, and some rows have none.

D: -; size: -; V: TRBV11-2; J: TRBJ2-7; CDR3: CASSVGQYEQYF; DNA: TGTGCCAGCAGCGTAGGACAGTACGAGCAGTACTTC
D: TRBD1; size: few; V: TRBV7-9; J: TRBJ2-7; CDR3: CASSLSGTEAFRSYEQYF; DNA: TGTGCCAGCAGCTTGTCTGGGACAGAAGCCTTTCGCTCCTACGAGCAGTACTTC
D: TRBD1; size: -; V: TRBV10-3; J: TRBJ1-2; CDR3: CAISSSTGSSNYGYTF; DNA: TGTGCCATCAGCTCATCGACAGGGTCCTCTAACTATGGCTACACCTTC
D: TRBD1; size: once; V: TRBV18; J: TRBJ1-1; CDR3: CASSLMGGDRTMNTEAFF; DNA: TGTGCCAGCTCACTAATGGGGGGGGACAGGACAATGAACACTGAAGCTTTCTTT
D: -; size: few; V: TRBV15; J: TRBJ1-2; CDR3: CATSRGEGSYGYTF; DNA: TGTGCCACCAGCAGAGGGGAGGGCAGCTATGGCTACACCTTC
D: TRBD1; size: -; V: TRBV20-1; J: TRBJ1-6; CDR3: CSAPREGQNNSPLHF; DNA: TGCAGTGCCCCCAGGGAGGGACAGAATAATTCACCCCTCCACTTT
D: TRBD1; size: few; V: TRBV7-8; J: TRBJ1-2; CDR3: CASSHRDRVHGYTF; DNA: TGTGCCAGCAGCCACCGGGACAGGGTACATGGCTACACCTTC
D: -; size: -; V: TRBV7-9; J: TRBJ1-1; CDR3: CASSFGHLEAFF; DNA: TGTGCCAGCAGCTTCGGACACCTTGAAGCTTTCTTT
D: -; size: -; V: TRBV7-2; J: TRBJ1-3; CDR3: CASTPSLPSGNTIYF; DNA: TGTGCCAGCACACCGAGCCTTCCCTCTGGAAACACCATATATTTT
D: -; size: -; V: TRBV6-5; J: TRBJ1-2; CDR3: CASSYSSGSYGYTF; DNA: TGTGCCAGCAGTTACTCGAGTGGCAGCTATGGCTACACCTTC
D: -; size: -; V: TRBV24-1; J: TRBJ2-3; CDR3: CATSDLAEVTDTQYF; DNA: TGTGCCACCAGTGACTTAGCGGAGGTCACAGATACGCAGTATTTT
D: -; size: -; V: TRBV12-3/TRBV12-4; J: TRBJ1-5; CDR3: CASSWGGRQPQHF; DNA: TGTGCCAGCAGTTGGGGGGGAAGGCAGCCCCAGCATTTT
D: TRBD2; size: -; V: TRBV7-9; J: TRBJ2-7; CDR3: CASSRGLAGGPIDYEQYF; DNA: TGTGCCAGCAGCCGAGGACTAGCGGGGGGACCTATAGATTACGAGCAGTACTTC
D: -; size: -; V: TRBV7-2; J: TRBJ1-2; CDR3: CASSGRGVEGNYGYTF; DNA: TGTGCCAGCAGCGGGCGAGGGGTGGAGGGCAACTATGGCTACACCTTC
D: -; size: -; V: TRBV7-3; J: TRBJ1-1; CDR3: CASSLKVNTEAFF; DNA: TGTGCCAGCAGCTTAAAGGTGAACACTGAAGCTTTCTTT
D: -; size: -; V: TRBV11-2; J: TRBJ2-7; CDR3: CASSPSLVVRHEQYF; DNA: TGTGCCAGCAGCCCCTCGTTGGTAGTTCGACACGAGCAGTACTTC
D: -; size: -; V: TRBV7-8; J: TRBJ1-1; CDR3: CASSLVGVNTEAFF; DNA: TGTGCCAGCAGCTTAGTGGGGGTTAACACTGAAGCTTTCTTT
D: TRBD1; size: few; V: TRBV10-3; J: TRBJ1-2; CDR3: CASGGGTDNYGYTF; DNA: TGTGCGTCCGGGGGGGGGACAGACAACTATGGCTACACCTTC
D: -; size: -; V: TRBV15; J: TRBJ1-5; CDR3: CATSRDSKSDQPQHF; DNA: TGTGCCACCAGCAGAGATTCCAAGAGCGATCAGCCCCAGCATTTT
D: -; size: -; V: TRBV20-1; J: TRBJ1-3; CDR3: CSASGAELSGNTIYF; DNA: TGCAGTGCTAGCGGCGCAGAGCTCTCTGGAAACACCATATATTTT
D: TRBD1; size: -; V: TRBV19; J: TRBJ1-2; CDR3: CASSDRGDGGYTF; DNA: TGTGCCAGTAGTGACAGGGGAGATGGTGGCTACACCTTC
D: TRBD1; size: -; V: TRBV20-1; J: TRBJ2-4; CDR3: CSARDKKGQGGNIQYF; DNA: TGCAGTGCTAGAGATAAAAAGGGACAGGGAGGGAACATTCAGTACTTC
D: -; size: -; V: TRBV6-2/TRBV6-3; J: TRBJ1-1; CDR3: CASSGTSIPEAFF; DNA: TGTGCCAGCAGCGGGACTAGTATCCCTGAAGCTTTCTTT
D: -; size: -; V: TRBV7-2; J: TRBJ1-1; CDR3: CASSRVGTAEEAFF; DNA: TGTGCCAGCAGCCGGGTGGGGACGGCAGAAGAAGCTTTCTTT
D: -; size: few; V: TRBV20-1; J: TRBJ2-3; CDR3: CSATNGDTQYF; DNA: TGCAGTGCTACGAACGGGGATACGCAGTATTTT
D: -; size: once; V: TRBV12-3/TRBV12-4; J: TRBJ2-5; CDR3: CASSPGQPRQTQYF; DNA: TGTGCCAGCAGTCCGGGACAACCTCGCCAGACCCAGTACTTC
D: -; size: -; V: TRBV7-2; J: TRBJ2-3; CDR3: CASSSGLSTDTQYF; DNA: TGTGCCAGCAGCTCGGGATTGAGCACAGATACGCAGTATTTT
D: TRBD2; size: once; V: TRBV7-3; J: TRBJ2-6; CDR3: CASSLISIAGGTGANVLTF; DNA: TGTGCCAGCAGCTTAATATCCATCGCGGGGGGCACAGGGGCCAACGTCCTGACTTTC
D: -; size: -; V: TRBV10-3; J: TRBJ1-4; CDR3: CAISDPGATNEKLFF; DNA: TGTGCCATCAGTGATCCGGGCGCAACTAATGAAAAACTGTTTTTT
D: -; size: -; V: TRBV20-1; J: TRBJ1-2; CDR3: CSARESDRKNYGYTF; DNA: TGCAGTGCTAGAGAAAGCGACAGGAAGAACTATGGCTACACCTTC
D: TRBD1; size: -; V: TRBV6-4; J: TRBJ2-3; CDR3: CASSEGQGLNTQYF; DNA: TGTGCCAGCAGCGAGGGACAGGGTCTAAATACGCAGTATTTT
D: TRBD1; size: few; V: TRBV6-5; J: TRBJ1-1; CDR3: CASSYSGGGRGNTEAFF; DNA: TGTGCCAGCAGTTACTCGGGAGGGGGCCGGGGGAACACTGAAGCTTTCTTT
D: TRBD1; size: -; V: TRBV29-1; J: TRBJ1-1; CDR3: CSVVTGGSTEAFF; DNA: TGCAGCGTTGTGACAGGGGGGAGCACTGAAGCTTTCTTT
D: TRBD2; size: -; V: TRBV11-3; J: TRBJ2-7; CDR3: CASRAGNRATSGSSSYEQYF; DNA: TGTGCCAGCAGGGCTGGGAATAGAGCCACTAGCGGAAGTAGCTCCTACGAGCAGTACTTC
D: TRBD2; size: few; V: TRBV7-6; J: TRBJ2-5; CDR3: CASSLAGGGAQETQYF; DNA: TGTGCCAGCAGCTTAGCCGGCGGGGGGGCACAAGAGACCCAGTACTTC
D: -; size: -; V: TRBV7-2; J: TRBJ2-5; CDR3: CASSLAREQTQYF; DNA: TGTGCCAGCAGCTTAGCCAGGGAGCAGACCCAGTACTTC
D: -; size: few; V: TRBV6-2/TRBV6-3; J: TRBJ2-5; CDR3: CASRLAGRETQYF; DNA: TGTGCCAGCCGACTTGCAGGACGAGAGACCCAGTACTTC
D: TRBD1; size: few; V: TRBV20-1; J: TRBJ2-3; CDR3: CSATGTEDTDTQYF; DNA: TGCAGTGCTACCGGGACAGAGGACACAGATACGCAGTATTTT
D: -; size: -; V: TRBV27; J: TRBJ1-5; CDR3: CASSLNAGTFQNQPQHF; DNA: TGTGCCAGCAGTTTAAACGCCGGGACATTCCAGAATCAGCCCCAGCATTTT
D: -; size: -; V: TRBV7-9; J: TRBJ2-6; CDR3: CASSLSVSGANVLTF; DNA: TGTGCCAGCAGCTTATCCGTCTCTGGGGCCAACGTCCTGACTTTC
D: -; size: -; V: TRBV20-1; J: TRBJ1-3; CDR3: CSARNRVGSGNTIYF; DNA: TGCAGTGCTAGAAACAGGGTAGGCTCTGGAAACACCATATATTTT
D: -; size: -; V: TRBV6-1; J: TRBJ1-1; CDR3: CASRSPLVQGDTEAFF; DNA: TGTGCCAGCAGATCCCCTCTTGTGCAGGGAGACACTGAAGCTTTCTTT
D: -; size: -; V: TRBV11-3; J: TRBJ1-1; CDR3: CASSLDWLNTEAFF; DNA: TGTGCCAGCAGCTTAGATTGGTTGAACACTGAAGCTTTCTTT
D: TRBD1; size: -; V: TRBV14; J: TRBJ2-7; CDR3: CASSQGTGALYEQYF; DNA: TGTGCCAGCAGCCAGGGGACAGGTGCCCTCTACGAGCAGTACTTC
D: -; size: -; V: TRBV20-1; J: TRBJ1-1; CDR3: CSALFTEAFF; DNA: TGCAGTGCCTTGTTCACTGAAGCTTTCTTT
D: TRBD2; size: few; V: TRBV28; J: TRBJ2-1; CDR3: CASRRTSGIRDEQFF; DNA: TGTGCCAGCAGGAGGACTAGCGGGATAAGGGATGAGCAGTTCTTC
D: TRBD1; size: -; V: TRBV12-3/TRBV12-4; J: TRBJ2-1; CDR3: CASSRTGEGYNEQFF; DNA: TGTGCCAGCAGCAGGACAGGCGAGGGTTACAATGAGCAGTTCTTC
D: -; size: few; V: TRBV6-1; J: TRBJ1-6; CDR3: CASNPGPKNSPLHF; DNA: TGTGCCAGCAATCCGGGACCGAAGAATTCACCCCTCCACTTT
D: -; size: -; V: TRBV6-1; J: TRBJ1-1; CDR3: CASGYRVNTEAFF; DNA: TGTGCCAGCGGGTACAGAGTTAACACTGAAGCTTTCTTT
D: -; size: few; V: TRBV6-2/TRBV6-3; J: TRBJ2-5; CDR3: CASGIGETQYF; DNA: TGTGCCAGCGGTATCGGGGAGACCCAGTACTTC
D: -; size: -; V: TRBV7-8; J: TRBJ1-5; CDR3: CASSLGGGDNQPQHF; DNA: TGTGCCAGCAGCTTAGGTGGGGGGGACAATCAGCCCCAGCATTTT
D: -; size: -; V: TRBV6-2/TRBV6-3; J: TRBJ1-5; CDR3: CASSSPPAGASNQPQHF; DNA: TGTGCCAGCAGTTCCCCCCCGGCGGGAGCGAGCAATCAGCCCCAGCATTTT
D: -; size: -; V: TRBV7-2; J: TRBJ1-6; CDR3: CASSFRPREGDSPLHF; DNA: TGTGCCAGCAGCTTCCGTCCGAGGGAGGGAGATTCACCCCTCCACTTT
D: -; size: -; V: TRBV4-2; J: TRBJ1-5; CDR3: CASSQDLGGDQPQHF; DNA: TGTGCCAGCAGCCAAGATCTGGGGGGGGATCAGCCCCAGCATTTT
D: TRBD1; size: few; V: TRBV6-2/TRBV6-3; J: TRBJ1-2; CDR3: CASRRLGQGYGYTF; DNA: TGTGCCAGCAGGCGCCTTGGACAGGGCTATGGCTACACCTTC
D: -; size: -; V: TRBV7-9; J: TRBJ2-7; CDR3: CASSLGGGNFGEQYF; DNA: TGTGCCAGCAGCTTAGGAGGCGGCAATTTTGGCGAGCAGTACTTC
D: TRBD2; size: -; V: TRBV7-3; J: TRBJ2-7; CDR3: CASSSLAGPSEQYF; DNA: TGTGCCAGCAGCTCTTTAGCGGGACCCTCCGAGCAGTACTTC
D: -; size: -; V: TRBV20-1; J: TRBJ2-1; CDR3: CSASPRGRGNEQFF; DNA: TGCAGTGCTAGTCCTCGGGGGCGGGGGAATGAGCAGTTCTTC
D: -; size: -; V: TRBV25-1; J: TRBJ1-1; CDR3: CASTWNTEAFF; DNA: TGTGCCAGCACCTGGAACACTGAAGCTTTCTTT